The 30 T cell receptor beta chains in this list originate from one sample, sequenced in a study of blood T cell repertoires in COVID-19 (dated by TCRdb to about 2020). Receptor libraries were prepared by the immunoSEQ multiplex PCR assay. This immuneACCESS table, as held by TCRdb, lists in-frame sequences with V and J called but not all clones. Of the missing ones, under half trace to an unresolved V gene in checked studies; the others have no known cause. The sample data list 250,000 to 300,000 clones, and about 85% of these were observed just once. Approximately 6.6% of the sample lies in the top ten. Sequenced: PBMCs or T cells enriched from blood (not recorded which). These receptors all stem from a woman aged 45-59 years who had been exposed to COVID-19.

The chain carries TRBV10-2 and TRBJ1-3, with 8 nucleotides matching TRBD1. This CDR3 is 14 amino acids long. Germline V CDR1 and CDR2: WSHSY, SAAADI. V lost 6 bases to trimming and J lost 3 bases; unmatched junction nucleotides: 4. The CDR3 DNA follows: TGCGCCAGCAGGCCCGGACAGGGTGGAAACACCATATATTTT. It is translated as CASRPGQGGNTIYF.

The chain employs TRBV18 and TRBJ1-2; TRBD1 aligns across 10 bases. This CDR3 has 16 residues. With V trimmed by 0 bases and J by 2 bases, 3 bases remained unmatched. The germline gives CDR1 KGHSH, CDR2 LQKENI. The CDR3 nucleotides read TGTGCCAGCTCACCACCGGGACAGGGGTACAACTATGGCTACACCTTC. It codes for CASSPPGQGYNYGYTF.

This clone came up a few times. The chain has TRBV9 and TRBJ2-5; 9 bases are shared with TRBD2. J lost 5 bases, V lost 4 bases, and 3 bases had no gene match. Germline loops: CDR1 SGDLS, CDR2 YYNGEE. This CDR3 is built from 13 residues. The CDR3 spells CASSPSGAETQYF. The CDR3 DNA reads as TGTGCCAGCAGCCCTAGCGGGGCGGAGACCCAGTACTTC.

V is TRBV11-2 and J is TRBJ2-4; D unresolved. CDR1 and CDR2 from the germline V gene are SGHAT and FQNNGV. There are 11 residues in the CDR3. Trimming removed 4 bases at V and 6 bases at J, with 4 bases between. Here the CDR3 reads CASSSVNIQYF. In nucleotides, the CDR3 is TGTGCCAGCAGCTCCGTAAACATTCAGTACTTC. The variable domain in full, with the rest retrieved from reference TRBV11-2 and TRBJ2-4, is EAGVAQSPRYKIIEKRQSVAFWCNPISGHATLYWYQQILGQGPKLLIQFQNNGVVDDSQLPKDRFSAERLKGVDSTLKIQPAKLEDSAVYLCASSSVNIQYFGAGTRLSVL.

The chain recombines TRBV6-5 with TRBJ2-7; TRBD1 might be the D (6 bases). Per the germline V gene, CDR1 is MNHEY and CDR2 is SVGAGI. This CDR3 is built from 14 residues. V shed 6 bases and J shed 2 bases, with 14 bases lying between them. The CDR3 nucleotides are TGTGCCAGCAGCCCCACGACAGGAGCCTACGAGCAGTACTTC. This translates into CASSPTTGAYEQYF.

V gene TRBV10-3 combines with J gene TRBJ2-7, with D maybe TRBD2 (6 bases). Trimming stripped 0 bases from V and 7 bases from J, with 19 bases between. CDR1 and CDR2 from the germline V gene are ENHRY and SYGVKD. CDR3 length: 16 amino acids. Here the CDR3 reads CAISESLAGRTEEQYF. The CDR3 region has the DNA TGTGCCATCAGTGAGTCGTTGGCAGGGAGGACGGAAGAGCAGTACTTC.

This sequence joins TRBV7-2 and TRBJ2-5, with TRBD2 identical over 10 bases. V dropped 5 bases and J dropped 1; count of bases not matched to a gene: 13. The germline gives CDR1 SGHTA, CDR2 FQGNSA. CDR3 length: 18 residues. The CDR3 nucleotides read TGTGCCAGCAGCCCTCCGGGACTAGCGCCCATTTCCCAAGAGACCCAGTACTTC. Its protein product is CASSPPGLAPISQETQYF.

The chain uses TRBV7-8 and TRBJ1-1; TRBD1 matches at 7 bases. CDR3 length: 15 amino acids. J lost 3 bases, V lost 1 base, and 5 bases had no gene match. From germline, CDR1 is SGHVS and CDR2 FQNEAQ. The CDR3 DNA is TGTGCCAGCAGCTTAGGTGGGACAGCCGACACTGAAGCTTTCTTT. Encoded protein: CASSLGGTADTEAFF. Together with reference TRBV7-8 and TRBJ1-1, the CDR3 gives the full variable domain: GAGVSQSPRYKVAKRGQDVALRCDPISGHVSLFWYQQALGQGPEFLTYFQNEAQLDKSGLPSDRFFAERPEGSVSTLKIQRTQQEDSAVYLCASSLGGTADTEAFFGQGTRLTVV.

For the CDR3, the DNA is TGTGCCAGTACGGACTCGGCGGGGATACTCGGCTACACCTTC. Amino acids: CASTDSAGILGYTF. V is TRBV19 and J is TRBJ1-2, with no clear D. Germline V gene data show CDR1 as LNHDA and CDR2 as SQIVND (reference sequence). Trimming took off 7 bases at V and 8 bases at J, with 20 bases between the two ends. CDR3 size: 14 residues. Full variable domain (missing parts from reference TRBV19 and TRBJ1-2): DGGITQSPKYLFRKEGQNVTLSCEQNLNHDAMYWYRQDPGQGLRLIYYSQIVNDFQKGDIAEGYSVSREKKESFPLTVTSAQKNPTAFYLCASTDSAGILGYTFGSGTRLTVV.

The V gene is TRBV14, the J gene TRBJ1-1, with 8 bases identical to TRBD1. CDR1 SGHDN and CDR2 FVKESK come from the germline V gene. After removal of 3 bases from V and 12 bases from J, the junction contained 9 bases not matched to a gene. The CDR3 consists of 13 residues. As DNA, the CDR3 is TGTGCCAGCAGCCAGTGGCAGGGGGCCACGTCTTTCTTT. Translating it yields CASSQWQGATSFF.

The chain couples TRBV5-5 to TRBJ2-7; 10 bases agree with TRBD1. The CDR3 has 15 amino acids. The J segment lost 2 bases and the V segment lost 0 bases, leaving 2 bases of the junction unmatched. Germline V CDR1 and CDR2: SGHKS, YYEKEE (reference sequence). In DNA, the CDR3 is TGTGCCAGCAGCTTGGTTGGGACAGGGGCCTACGAGCAGTACTTC. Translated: CASSLVGTGAYEQYF.

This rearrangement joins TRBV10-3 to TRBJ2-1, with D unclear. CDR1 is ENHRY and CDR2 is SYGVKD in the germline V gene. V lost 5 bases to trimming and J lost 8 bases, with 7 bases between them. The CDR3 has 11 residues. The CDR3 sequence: CAISQQDEQFF. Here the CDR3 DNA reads TGTGCCATCAGTCAACAAGATGAGCAGTTCTTC.

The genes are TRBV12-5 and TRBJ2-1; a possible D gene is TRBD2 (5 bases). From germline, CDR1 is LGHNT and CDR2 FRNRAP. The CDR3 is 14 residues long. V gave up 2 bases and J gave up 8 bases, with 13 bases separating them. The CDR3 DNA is TGTGCTAGTGGTTTGCCCCCGGGGAAACATGAGCAGTTCTTC. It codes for CASGLPPGKHEQFF.

The CDR3 DNA sequence: TGTGCCACCAAGGACAGGGCCCAAGAGACCCAGTACTTC. It is translated as CATKDRAQETQYF. The rearrangement uses TRBV2 and TRBJ2-5, with TRBD1 identical over 8 bases. V dropped 10 bases and J dropped 1; count of bases not matched to a gene: 5. The germline CDR1 and CDR2 sequences are SNHLY and FYNNEI. CDR3 length: 13 amino acids.

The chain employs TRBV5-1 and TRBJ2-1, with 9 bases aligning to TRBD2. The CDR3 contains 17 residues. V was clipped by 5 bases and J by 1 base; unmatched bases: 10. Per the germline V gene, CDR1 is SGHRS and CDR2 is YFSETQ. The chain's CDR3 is CASRELASGVSYNEQFF. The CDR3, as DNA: TGCGCCAGCAGGGAATTGGCTAGCGGGGTTTCCTACAATGAGCAGTTCTTC.

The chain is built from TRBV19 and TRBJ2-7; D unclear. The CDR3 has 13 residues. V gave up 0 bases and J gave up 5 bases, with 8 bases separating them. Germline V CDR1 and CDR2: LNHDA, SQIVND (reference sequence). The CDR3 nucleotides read TGTGCCAGTAGTATAGATCGTTTCGACGAGCAGTACTTC. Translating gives CASSIDRFDEQYF.

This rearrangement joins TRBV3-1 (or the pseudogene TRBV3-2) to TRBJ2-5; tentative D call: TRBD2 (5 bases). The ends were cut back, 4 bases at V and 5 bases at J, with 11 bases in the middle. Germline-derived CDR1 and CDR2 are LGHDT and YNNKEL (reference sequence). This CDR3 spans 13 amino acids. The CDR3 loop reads CASSLRVQETQYF. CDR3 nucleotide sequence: TGTGCCAGCAGCCTGAGGGTGCAGGAGACCCAGTACTTC.

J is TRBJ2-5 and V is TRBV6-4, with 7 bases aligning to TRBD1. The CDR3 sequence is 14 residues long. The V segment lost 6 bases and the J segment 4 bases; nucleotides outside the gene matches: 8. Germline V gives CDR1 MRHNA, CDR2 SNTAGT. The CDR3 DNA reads TGTGCCAGCAGACAAACGACAGGGTCAGAGACCCAGTACTTC. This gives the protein CASRQTTGSETQYF.

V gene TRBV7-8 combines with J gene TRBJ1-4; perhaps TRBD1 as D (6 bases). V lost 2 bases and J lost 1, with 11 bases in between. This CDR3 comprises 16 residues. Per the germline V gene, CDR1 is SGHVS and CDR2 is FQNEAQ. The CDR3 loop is CASSLSRGQTNEKLFF. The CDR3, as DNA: TGTGCCAGCAGCTTATCCAGGGGCCAAACTAATGAAAAACTGTTTTTT.

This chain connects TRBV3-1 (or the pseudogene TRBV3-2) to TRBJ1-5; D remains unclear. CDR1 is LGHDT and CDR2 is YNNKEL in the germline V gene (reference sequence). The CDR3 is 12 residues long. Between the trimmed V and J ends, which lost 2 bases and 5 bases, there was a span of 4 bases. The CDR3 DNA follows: TGTGCCAGCAGCCAATCTGATCAGCCCCAGCATTTT. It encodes CASSQSDQPQHF.

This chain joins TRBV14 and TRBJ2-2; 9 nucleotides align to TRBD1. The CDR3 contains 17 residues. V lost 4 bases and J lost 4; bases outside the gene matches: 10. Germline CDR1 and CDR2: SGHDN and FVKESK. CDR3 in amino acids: CASSPIAGQGFTGELFF. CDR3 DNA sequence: TGTGCCAGCAGCCCCATCGCGGGACAGGGATTCACCGGGGAGCTGTTTTTT.

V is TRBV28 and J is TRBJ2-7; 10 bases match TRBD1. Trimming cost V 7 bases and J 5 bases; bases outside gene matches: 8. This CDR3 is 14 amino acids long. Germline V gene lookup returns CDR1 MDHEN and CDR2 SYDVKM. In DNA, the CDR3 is TGTGCCAGCATTCGGGACAGGGGCTTTGACGAGCAGTACTTC. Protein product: CASIRDRGFDEQYF. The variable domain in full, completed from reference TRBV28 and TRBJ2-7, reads DVKVTQSSRYLVKRTGEKVFLECVQDMDHENMFWYRQDPGLGLRLIYFSYDVKMKEKGDIPEGYSVSREKKERFSLILESASTNQTSMYLCASIRDRGFDEQYFGPGTRLTVT.

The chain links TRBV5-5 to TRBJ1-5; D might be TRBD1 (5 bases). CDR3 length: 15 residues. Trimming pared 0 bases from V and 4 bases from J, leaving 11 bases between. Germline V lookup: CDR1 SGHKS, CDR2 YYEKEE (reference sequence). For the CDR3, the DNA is TGTGCCAGCAGCTTGGGGTGGGGCAGAAATCAGCCCCAGCATTTT. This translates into CASSLGWGRNQPQHF.

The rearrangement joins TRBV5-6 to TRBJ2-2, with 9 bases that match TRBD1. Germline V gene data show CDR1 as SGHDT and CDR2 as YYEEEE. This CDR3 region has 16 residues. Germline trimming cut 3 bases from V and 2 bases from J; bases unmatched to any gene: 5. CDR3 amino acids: CASSYMGQGNTGELFF. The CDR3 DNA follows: TGTGCCAGCAGCTACATGGGACAGGGTAACACCGGGGAGCTGTTTTTT.

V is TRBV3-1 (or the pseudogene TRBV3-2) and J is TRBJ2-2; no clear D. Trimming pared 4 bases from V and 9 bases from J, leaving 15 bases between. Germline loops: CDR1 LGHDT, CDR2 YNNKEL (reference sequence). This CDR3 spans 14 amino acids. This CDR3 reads CASSPGPSVRELFF. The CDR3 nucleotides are TGTGCCAGCAGCCCAGGCCCGTCAGTTCGGGAGCTGTTTTTT.

The CDR3 here is CASSLTGRPHNEKLFF. The CDR3 DNA reads as TGTGCCAGCTCACTCACGGGGAGGCCACATAATGAAAAACTGTTTTTT. The chain couples TRBV18 to TRBJ1-4; D is unclear. The CDR3 spans 16 residues. V was trimmed by 4 bases and J by 4 bases, leaving 16 bases between them. The germline gives CDR1 KGHSH, CDR2 LQKENI.

The CDR3 loop reads CASTRGSAQHF. The CDR3 DNA reads TGTGCCAGCACGAGGGGGTCAGCCCAGCATTTT. This chain joins TRBV6-5 and TRBJ1-5, with D possibly TRBD1 on 6 matching bases. CDR3 size: 11 residues. V lost 7 bases and J 11 bases, leaving 12 bases between the germline ends. Germline V gene lookup returns CDR1 MNHEY and CDR2 SVGAGI.

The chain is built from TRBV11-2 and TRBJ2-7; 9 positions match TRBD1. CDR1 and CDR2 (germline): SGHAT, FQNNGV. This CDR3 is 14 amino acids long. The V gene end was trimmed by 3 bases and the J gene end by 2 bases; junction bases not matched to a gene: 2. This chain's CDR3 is CASSFGQGTYEQYF. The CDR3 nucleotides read TGTGCCAGCAGCTTCGGACAGGGGACCTACGAGCAGTACTTC.

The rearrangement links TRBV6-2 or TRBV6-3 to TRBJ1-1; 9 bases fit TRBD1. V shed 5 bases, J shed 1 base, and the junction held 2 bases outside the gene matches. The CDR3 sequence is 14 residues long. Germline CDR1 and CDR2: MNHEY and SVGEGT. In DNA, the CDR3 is TGTGCCAGCAGTGAGGACAGGGGGAACACTGAAGCTTTCTTT. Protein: CASSEDRGNTEAFF.

The CDR3 region has the DNA TGTGCCAGCACCAAAGCGGGGGGGCCGGGGGAGACCCAGTACTTC. Residues: CASTKAGGPGETQYF. The chain has TRBV2 and TRBJ2-5, with TRBD2 identical over 10 bases. The CDR3 covers 15 residues. After removal of 7 bases from V and 5 bases from J, the junction contained 10 bases not matched to a gene. The germline gives CDR1 SNHLY, CDR2 FYNNEI.